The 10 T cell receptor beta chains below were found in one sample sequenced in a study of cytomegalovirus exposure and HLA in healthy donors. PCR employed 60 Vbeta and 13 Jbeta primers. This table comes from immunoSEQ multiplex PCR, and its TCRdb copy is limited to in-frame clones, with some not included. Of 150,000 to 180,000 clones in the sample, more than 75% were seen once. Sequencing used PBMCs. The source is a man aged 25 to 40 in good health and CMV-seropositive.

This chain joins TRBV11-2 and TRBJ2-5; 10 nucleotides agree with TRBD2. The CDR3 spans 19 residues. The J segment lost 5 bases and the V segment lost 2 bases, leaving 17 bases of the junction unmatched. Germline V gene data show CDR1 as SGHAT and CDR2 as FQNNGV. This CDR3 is CASSLFEREGLGRRETQYF. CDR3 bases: TGTGCCAGCAGCTTATTTGAGCGGGAGGGCCTGGGAAGGAGGGAGACCCAGTACTTC. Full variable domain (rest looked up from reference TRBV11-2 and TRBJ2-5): EAGVAQSPRYKIIEKRQSVAFWCNPISGHATLYWYQQILGQGPKLLIQFQNNGVVDDSQLPKDRFSAERLKGVDSTLKIQPAKLEDSAVYLCASSLFEREGLGRRETQYFGPGTRLLVL.

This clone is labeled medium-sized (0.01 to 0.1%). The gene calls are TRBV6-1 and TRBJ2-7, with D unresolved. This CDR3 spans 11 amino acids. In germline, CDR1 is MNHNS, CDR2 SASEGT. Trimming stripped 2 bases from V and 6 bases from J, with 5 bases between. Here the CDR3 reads CASSETGEQYF. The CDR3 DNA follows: TGTGCCAGCAGTGAAACTGGCGAGCAGTACTTC.

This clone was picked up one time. The CDR3, as DNA: TGTGCCAGCAGCTTAGGAGGGTTGCGGTCGGGTGAGCAGTTCTTC. Residues: CASSLGGLRSGEQFF. V is TRBV7-9 and J is TRBJ2-1, with D maybe TRBD2 (5 bases). This CDR3 comprises 15 residues. The germline V and J ends were trimmed by 1 base and 9 bases, with 16 bases remaining between them. Germline assignment: CDR1 SEHNR and CDR2 FQNEAQ (reference sequence).

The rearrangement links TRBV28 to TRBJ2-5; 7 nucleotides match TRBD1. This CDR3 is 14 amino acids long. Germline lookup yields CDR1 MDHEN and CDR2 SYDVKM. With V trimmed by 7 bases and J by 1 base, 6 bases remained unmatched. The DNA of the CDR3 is TGTGCCAGCAACGAACAGGGGATCCAAGAGACCCAGTACTTC. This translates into CASNEQGIQETQYF. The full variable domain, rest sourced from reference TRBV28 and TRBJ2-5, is DVKVTQSSRYLVKRTGEKVFLECVQDMDHENMFWYRQDPGLGLRLIYFSYDVKMKEKGDIPEGYSVSREKKERFSLILESASTNQTSMYLCASNEQGIQETQYFGPGTRLLVL.

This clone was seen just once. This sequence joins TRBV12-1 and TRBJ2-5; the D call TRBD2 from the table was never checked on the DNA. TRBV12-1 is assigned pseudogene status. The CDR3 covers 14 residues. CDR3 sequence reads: CASSSQTRDETQYF. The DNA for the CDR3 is TGTGCCAGCAGCTCACAGACTAGAGACGAGACCCAGTACTTC.

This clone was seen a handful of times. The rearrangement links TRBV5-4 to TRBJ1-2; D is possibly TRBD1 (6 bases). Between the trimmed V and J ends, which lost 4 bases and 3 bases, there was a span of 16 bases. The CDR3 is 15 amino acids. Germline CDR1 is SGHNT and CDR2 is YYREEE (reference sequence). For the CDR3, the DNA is TGTGCCAGCAGCAGACCCCAGGGGAGGGACTATGGCTACACCTTC. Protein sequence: CASSRPQGRDYGYTF. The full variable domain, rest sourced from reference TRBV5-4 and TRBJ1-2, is ETGVTQSPTHLIKTRGQQVTLRCSSQSGHNTVSWYQQALGQGPQFIFQYYREEENGRGNFPPRFSGLQFPNYSSELNVNALELDDSALYLCASSRPQGRDYGYTFGSGTRLTVV.

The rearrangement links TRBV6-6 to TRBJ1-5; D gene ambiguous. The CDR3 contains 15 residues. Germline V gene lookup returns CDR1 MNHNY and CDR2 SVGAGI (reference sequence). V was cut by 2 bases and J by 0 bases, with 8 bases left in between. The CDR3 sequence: CASSYESYSNQPQHF. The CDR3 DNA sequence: TGTGCCAGCAGTTACGAGAGTTATAGCAATCAGCCCCAGCATTTT.

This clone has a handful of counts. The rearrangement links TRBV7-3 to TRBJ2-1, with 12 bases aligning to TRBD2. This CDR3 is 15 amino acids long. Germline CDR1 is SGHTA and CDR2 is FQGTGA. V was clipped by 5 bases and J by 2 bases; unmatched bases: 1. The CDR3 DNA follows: TGTGCCAGCAGCCCTAGCGGGAGGGCCTACAATGAGCAGTTCTTC. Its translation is CASSPSGRAYNEQFF.

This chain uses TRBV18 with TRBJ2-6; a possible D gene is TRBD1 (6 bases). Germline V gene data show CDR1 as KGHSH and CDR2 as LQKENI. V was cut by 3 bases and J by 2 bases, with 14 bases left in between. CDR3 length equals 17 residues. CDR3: CASSPNTGNAGANVLTF. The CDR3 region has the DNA TGTGCCAGCTCACCCAACACAGGGAACGCTGGGGCCAACGTCCTGACTTTC.

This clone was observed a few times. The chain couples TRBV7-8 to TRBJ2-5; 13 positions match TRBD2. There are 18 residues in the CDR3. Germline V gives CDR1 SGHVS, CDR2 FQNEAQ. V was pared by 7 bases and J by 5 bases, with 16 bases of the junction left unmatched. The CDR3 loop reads CASNPGTDGLAGEETQYF. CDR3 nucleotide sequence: TGTGCCAGCAATCCCGGGACGGATGGACTAGCGGGAGAGGAGACCCAGTACTTC.